This T cell receptor (beta chain) originates from a study of Tregs in tolerant kidney transplant recipients. Notes on the study in general: Biological reproducibility was not directly addressed in this study. Tregs expanded with activated donor B cells seemed most donor-specific.

Profiled with immunoSEQ multiplex PCR; TCRdb holds only in-frame clones, not every one. Among fewer than 20,000 clones listed, roughly 82% were seen once. Unstimulated regulatory T cells (CD4+CD25+CD127-), CD4+CD25- non-regulatory cells, CD4 and CD8 cells were FACS-sorted from thawed PBMCs. Note on this clone: Its antigen is currently unknown.

Germline CDR1 reads SGHKS; CDR2 reads YYEKEE (reference sequence). V was pared by 4 bases and J by 4 bases, with 6 bases of the junction left unmatched. This CDR3 has 14 amino acids. The chain carries TRBV5-5 and TRBJ2-3; 7 nucleotides line up with TRBD2. The sample was Tregs from blood. The clonotype comes from a human donor in good health. The CDR3 nucleotides are TGTGCCAGCAGCCTCCGACTAGCACCAGATACGCAGTATTTT. Amino acid sequence: CASSLRLAPDTQYF. Full variable domain (rest looked up from reference TRBV5-5 and TRBJ2-3): DAGVTQSPTHLIKTRGQQVTLRCSPISGHKSVSWYQQVLGQGPQFIFQYYEKEERGRGNFPDRFSARQFPNYSSELNVNALLLGDSALYLCASSLRLAPDTQYFGPGTRLTVL.